Each of the 17 T cell receptor beta chains below was sequenced from the same sample in a study of T cells after yellow fever vaccination. TCRdb re-called the 5' RACE reads through MiXCR, storing one row per CDR3 protein. The data hold approximately 120,000 distinct CDR3 sequences, with about 7% observed a single time. Sequencing was performed on CD4+ T cells sorted from PBMCs, taken about 10 days after the first yellow fever vaccination. Receptors originate from a man aged 18 to 29 who received the YFV17D yellow fever vaccine.

This clonotype was seen at least ten times. The J gene is TRBJ2-7, the V gene TRBV9; D tentatively fits TRBD1 or TRBD2 (6 bases each). CDR1 SGDLS and CDR2 YYNGEE come from the germline V gene. Trimming removed 0 bases from V and 2 bases from J, with 9 bases in between. The CDR3 loop spans 14 amino acids. The CDR3 spells CASSVGGATYEQYF. As DNA, the CDR3 is TGTGCCAGCAGCGTAGGGGGGGCTACCTACGAGCAGTACTTC.

This clonotype has ten or more counts. The chain links TRBV5-4 to TRBJ1-2, with D possibly TRBD1 on 5 matching bases. The CDR3 has 15 amino acids. Trimming cost V 6 bases and J 8 bases, with 23 bases left between them. Germline V CDR1 and CDR2: SGHNT, YYREEE (reference sequence). This CDR3 reads CASTTMGLSQGGYTF. CDR3 nucleotides: TGTGCCAGCACAACTATGGGACTGTCCCAAGGGGGCTACACCTTC.

This clonotype was picked up one time. Given a much more abundant clone one base away, this may be a read error. The gene calls are TRBV20-1 and TRBJ1-6; D not certain. Germline CDR1 is DFQATT and CDR2 is SNEGSKA (reference sequence). This CDR3 contains 14 residues. The CDR3 nucleotides are TGCAGTGCTGAACAGAGCTCCTATATTTCACCCCTCCACTTT. Encoded protein: CSAEQSSYISPLHF.

This clonotype has ten or more counts. The J gene is TRBJ2-4, the V gene TRBV5-1; D might be TRBD2 (6 bases). Germline CDR1 is SGHRS and CDR2 is YFSETQ. Trimming took 4 bases from V and 3 from J, leaving 11 bases between them. The CDR3 totals 14 residues. The CDR3: CASSMGEVKNIQYF. CDR3 DNA: TGCGCCAGCAGCATGGGGGAGGTCAAAAACATTCAGTACTTC.

V and J are TRBV4-2 and TRBJ2-5, with D possibly being TRBD2 (6 bases). Trimming took 0 bases from V and 5 from J, leaving 22 bases between them. The CDR3 loop spans 18 amino acids. CDR1 and CDR2 (germline): LGHNA, YNFKEQ. The CDR3 sequence is CASSQESAGSSEWETQYF. CDR3 in DNA: TGTGCCAGCAGCCAAGAGTCGGCGGGGTCTTCGGAATGGGAGACCCAGTACTTC.

This clonotype was observed at least ten times. The V gene is TRBV7-8, the J gene TRBJ2-1; no reliable D call. CDR3 length equals 12 residues. Trimming shortened V by 4 bases and J by 5 bases, and 6 bases separated the two germline ends. Germline CDR1 is SGHVS and CDR2 is FQNEAQ. The CDR3 sequence is CASSSFNNEQFF. In DNA, the CDR3 is TGTGCCAGCAGCTCCTTTAACAATGAGCAGTTCTTC.

This clonotype was observed at least ten times. The rearrangement uses TRBV7-9 and TRBJ2-3; TRBD1 matches at 7 bases. CDR3 length equals 14 residues. Germline V lookup: CDR1 SEHNR, CDR2 FQNEAQ (reference sequence). V gave up 4 bases and J gave up 6 bases; unmatched junction bases: 7. CDR3 nucleotides: TGTGCCAGCAGCTGGACAGAGGGGGCGGATACGCAGTATTTT. This translates into CASSWTEGADTQYF. The variable domain in full, with the rest retrieved from reference TRBV7-9 and TRBJ2-3, is DTGVSQNPRHKITKRGQNVTFRCDPISEHNRLYWYRQTLGQGPEFLTYFQNEAQLEKSRLLSDRFSAERPKGSFSTLEIQRTEQGDSAMYLCASSWTEGADTQYFGPGTRLTVL.

This clonotype has a handful of counts. The rearrangement uses TRBV7-2 and TRBJ1-5, with 10 nucleotides matching TRBD1. Germline V gene data show CDR1 as SGHTA and CDR2 as FQGNSA. The ends lost 5 bases at V and 6 bases at J; junction bases unmatched: 7. The length of the CDR3 is 15 residues. CDR3 protein: CASSVYWTGGQPQHF. The CDR3 DNA is TGTGCCAGCAGCGTATACTGGACAGGGGGTCAGCCCCAGCATTTT. Based on the CDR3 plus reference TRBV7-2 and TRBJ1-5, the full variable domain is GAGVSQSPSNKVTEKGKDVELRCDPISGHTALYWYRQSLGQGLEFLIYFQGNSAPDKSGLPSDRFSAERTGGSVSTLTIQRTQQEDSAVYLCASSVYWTGGQPQHFGDGTRLSIL.

This clonotype was counted ten times or more. The V and J genes are TRBV5-1 and TRBJ2-5; D gene uncertain. Trimming cost V 7 bases and J 0 bases, with 4 bases left between them. Germline values: CDR1 SGHRS, CDR2 YFSETQ. CDR3 length: 11 residues. The CDR3 protein is CASPDQETQYF. In nucleotides, the CDR3 is TGCGCCAGCCCCGACCAAGAGACCCAGTACTTC.

The gene calls are TRBV18 and TRBJ1-2, with no clear D. The CDR3 runs 16 residues. CDR1 and CDR2 from the germline V gene are KGHSH and LQKENI. Trimming shortened V by 3 bases and J by 1 base, and 15 bases separated the two germline ends. The CDR3: CASSPVYKESNYGYTF. The CDR3 DNA reads TGTGCCAGCTCACCCGTATACAAAGAAAGTAACTATGGCTACACCTTC.

This clonotype was seen many times. This chain links TRBV10-2 with TRBJ2-7; D is perhaps TRBD2 (6 bases). With 9 bases removed from V and 2 bases from J, the gap between germline ends came to 14 bases. CDR1 is WSHSY, CDR2 SAAADI, per germline. The CDR3 has 13 residues. CDR3 sequence reads: CASSRRETYEQYF. For the CDR3, the DNA is TGCGCCAGTTCTAGGCGGGAAACCTACGAGCAGTACTTC.

The chain combines TRBV2 with TRBJ2-5; 9 nucleotides align to TRBD2. The CDR3 covers 16 residues. Germline-derived CDR1 and CDR2 are SNHLY and FYNNEI. V gave up 4 bases and J gave up 2 bases; unmatched junction bases: 8. The CDR3 sequence is CASSVGTSRKQETQYF. CDR3 DNA: TGTGCCAGCAGTGTGGGGACTAGCCGTAAACAAGAGACCCAGTACTTC. Full variable domain (remainder filled in from reference TRBV2 and TRBJ2-5): EPEVTQTPSHQVTQMGQEVILRCVPISNHLYFYWYRQILGQKVEFLVSFYNNEISEKSEIFDDQFSVERPDGSNFTLKIRSTKLEDSAMYFCASSVGTSRKQETQYFGPGTRLLVL.

This clonotype was observed many times. The chain uses TRBV4-2 and TRBJ1-5, with D possibly being TRBD1 (5 bases). The V gene's germline CDR1 is LGHNA and CDR2 YNFKEQ. V lost 0 bases, J lost 6 bases, and 18 bases lay in between. The CDR3 totals 17 residues. Here the CDR3 DNA reads TGTGCCAGCAGCCAAGAAGGTGGGGGGGGTACGAGTCAGCCCCAGCATTTT. It translates to CASSQEGGGGTSQPQHF.

This clonotype was counted a few times. The V call is TRBV19, the J call TRBJ2-1, with TRBD1 identical over 11 bases. V shed 10 bases, J shed 4 bases, and the junction held 3 bases outside the gene matches. The V gene's germline CDR1 is LNHDA and CDR2 SQIVND (reference sequence). The CDR3 extends over 13 amino acids. The CDR3 protein is CATGQGAYNEQFF. The CDR3 bases are TGTGCCACAGGACAGGGGGCTTACAATGAGCAGTTCTTC.

In its sample, this clonotype was seen many times. The genes are TRBV7-2 and TRBJ2-5; TRBD2 matches at 10 bases. The germline CDR1 and CDR2 sequences are SGHTA and FQGNSA. Trimming took 0 bases from V and 3 from J; bases not matched to a gene: 1. The CDR3 sequence is 15 residues long. The CDR3 nucleotides read TGTGCCAGCAGCTTAGCTGGACTAGCGGAAGAGACCCAGTACTTC. Amino acid sequence: CASSLAGLAEETQYF.

This clonotype was observed many times. The V and J genes are TRBV29-1 and TRBJ2-5; 12 nucleotides agree with TRBD1. V was clipped by 0 bases and J by 5 bases; unmatched bases: 10. CDR1 and CDR2 from the germline V gene are SQVTM and ANQGSEA. The CDR3 spans 17 residues. CDR3 coding DNA: TGCAGCGTTGAAGATCCATGGGGACAGGGGGCCTGGGAGACCCAGTACTTC. Amino acids: CSVEDPWGQGAWETQYF.

This clonotype was recorded many times. This sequence joins TRBV6-1 and TRBJ2-2; D ambiguous. Germline lookup yields CDR1 MNHNS and CDR2 SASEGT. The CDR3 loop spans 14 amino acids. V gave up 4 bases and J gave up 0 bases, with 6 bases separating them. CDR3 DNA: TGTGCCAGCAGTGCCCATCCGAACACCGGGGAGCTGTTTTTT. Translating it yields CASSAHPNTGELFF.